The clone carrying this T cell receptor (beta chain) has a handful of counts. Each CDR3 protein is one row after TCRdb ran MiXCR on the 5' RACE reads. The sample records 350,000 to 500,000 distinct CDR3 sequences, around 22% being singletons. These data belong to a study of T-cell memory formation after mild COVID-19. This sequence was found in an adult woman who had mild COVID-19 (a few samples of this study predate the infection). Cell type and time point are not known. Material for sequencing was PBMCs or a T cell subset sorted from them (not recorded which).

The chain's CDR3 is CASSTTWSDYGYTF. CDR3 coding DNA: TGTGCCAGCAGCACCACTTGGTCAGACTATGGCTACACCTTC. The V call is TRBV11-3, the J call TRBJ1-2; D is ambiguous. CDR1 and CDR2 from the germline V gene are SGHNT and YENEEA. The CDR3 is 14 amino acids. V dropped 5 bases and J dropped 3 bases, with 13 bases sitting between them.